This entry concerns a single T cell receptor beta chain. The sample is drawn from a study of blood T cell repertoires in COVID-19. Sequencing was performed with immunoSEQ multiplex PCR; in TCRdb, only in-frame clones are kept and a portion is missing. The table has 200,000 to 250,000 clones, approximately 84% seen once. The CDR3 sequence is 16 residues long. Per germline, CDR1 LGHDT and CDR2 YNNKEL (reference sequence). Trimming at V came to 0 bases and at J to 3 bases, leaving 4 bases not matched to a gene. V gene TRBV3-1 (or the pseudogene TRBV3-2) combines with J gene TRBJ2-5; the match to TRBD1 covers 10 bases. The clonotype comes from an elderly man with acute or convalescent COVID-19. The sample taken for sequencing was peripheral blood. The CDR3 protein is CASSQDPGQGKETQYF. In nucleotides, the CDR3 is TGTGCCAGCAGCCAAGACCCGGGACAGGGGAAAGAGACCCAGTACTTC.